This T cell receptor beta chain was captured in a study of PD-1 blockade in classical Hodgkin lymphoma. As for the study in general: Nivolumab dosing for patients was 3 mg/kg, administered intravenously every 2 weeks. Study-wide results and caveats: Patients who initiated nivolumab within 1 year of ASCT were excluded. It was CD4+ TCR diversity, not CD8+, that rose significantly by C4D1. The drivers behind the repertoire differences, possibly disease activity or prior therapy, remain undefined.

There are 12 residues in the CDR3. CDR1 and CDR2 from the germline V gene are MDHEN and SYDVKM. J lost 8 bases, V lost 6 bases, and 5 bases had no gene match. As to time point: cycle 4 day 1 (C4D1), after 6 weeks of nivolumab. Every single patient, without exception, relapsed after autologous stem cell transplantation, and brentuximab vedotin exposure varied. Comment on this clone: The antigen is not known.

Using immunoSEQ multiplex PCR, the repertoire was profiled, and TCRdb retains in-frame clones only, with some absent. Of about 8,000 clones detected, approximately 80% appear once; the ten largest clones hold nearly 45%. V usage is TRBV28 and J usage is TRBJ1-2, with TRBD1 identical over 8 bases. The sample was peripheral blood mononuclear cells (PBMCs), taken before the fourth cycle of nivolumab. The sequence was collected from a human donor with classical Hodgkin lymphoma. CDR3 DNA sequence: TGTGCCAGCAGCTTAGGGACAGGCGGCTACACCTTC. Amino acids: CASSLGTGGYTF.